This T cell receptor beta chain was sequenced in a study of blood T cell repertoires in COVID-19. Looking at the study overall: Whether acute or convalescent, the COVID-19 samples came from the United States, Italy and Spain.

Per the original methods: Using reference gene primer amplification, nucleated cell counts were estimated. Produced via immunoSEQ multiplex PCR; TCRdb's table is partial and in-frame only. That table is the source of V, J and clone size, and D and trimming were worked out from the DNA. The profile covers 270,000 or so clones, with 85% appearing a single time and about an eighth taken by the ten largest. The CDR3 has 18 amino acids. Germline V lookup: CDR1 MNHNS, CDR2 SASEGT. V lost 1 base and J lost 4; bases outside the gene matches: 15. This receptor was identified in a human donor in a cohort sampled during active COVID-19. The sequencing sample was made of peripheral blood. This rearrangement joins TRBV6-1 to TRBJ2-5; 7 bases agree with TRBD2. The CDR3 spells CASSEVPVEAGTTETQYF. The CDR3 DNA reads as TGTGCCAGCAGTGAAGTTCCAGTCGAAGCAGGGACTACAGAGACCCAGTACTTC.